One sample yielded the 15 T cell receptor beta chains listed below, sequenced in a study of cytomegalovirus exposure and HLA in healthy donors. 13 Jbeta primers and 60 Vbeta primers were used for the PCR. Clones were sequenced by immunoSEQ multiplex PCR, and TCRdb holds only the in-frame ones, with some missing. The sample yields under 200,000 clones, roughly two thirds seen once. Sequenced material: PBMCs. The receptor set was obtained from a woman aged 40 to 50 in good health and CMV-seropositive.

The chain has TRBV11-2 and TRBJ1-1, with 9 bases lining up with TRBD1. The CDR3 is made up of 16 amino acids. The junction had 9 bases not matched to a gene; V was cut back by 3 bases and J by 4 bases. Per the germline V gene, CDR1 is SGHAT and CDR2 is FQNNGV. CDR3 amino acids: CASSFSQGQGGTEAFF. The CDR3 nucleotides are TGTGCCAGCAGCTTCTCCCAGGGACAGGGAGGCACTGAAGCTTTCTTT.

The sample holds one count of this clone. The genes are TRBV18 and TRBJ1-1, with D possibly TRBD1 on 5 matching bases. The CDR3 is made up of 15 amino acids. Trimming removed 4 bases at V and 4 bases at J, with 16 bases between. The germline V gene encodes CDR1 KGHSH and CDR2 LQKENI. This CDR3 reads CASSLLRDGGTEAFF. CDR3 sequence (DNA): TGTGCCAGCTCACTCCTCAGGGATGGCGGCACTGAAGCTTTCTTT.

The V gene is TRBV2, the J gene TRBJ2-5, with D perhaps TRBD1 (5 bases). The assigned J gene may be wrong: the sequence end matches TRBJ2-7 better. This CDR3 spans 15 amino acids. From germline, CDR1 is SNHLY and CDR2 FYNNEI. DNA for the CDR3: TGTGCCAGCAGTGAAGGGCAGGGTCTTGGCTACGAGCAGTACTTC. Its protein product is CASSEGQGLGYEQYF.

The J gene is TRBJ2-7, the V gene TRBV4-1; 7 nucleotides match TRBD1. The CDR3 consists of 14 residues. Trimming at V came to 3 bases and at J to 2 bases, leaving 4 bases not matched to a gene. Germline lookup yields CDR1 MGHRA and CDR2 YSYEKL. CDR3: CASSHDRATYEQYF. CDR3 DNA: TGCGCCAGCAGCCACGACAGGGCTACCTACGAGCAGTACTTC.

The chain uses TRBV9 and TRBJ1-2; tentatively, D is TRBD1 (5 bases). Per the germline V gene, CDR1 is SGDLS and CDR2 is YYNGEE. The CDR3 consists of 14 residues. V lost 0 bases, J lost 6 bases, and 12 bases lay in between. The DNA of the CDR3 is TGTGCCAGCAGCGTAGGCTCCGGGGGGAATGGCTACACCTTC. Encoded protein: CASSVGSGGNGYTF.

J is TRBJ2-3 and V is TRBV2; 7 bases are a match to TRBD1. Germline V gene lookup returns CDR1 SNHLY and CDR2 FYNNEI. J gave up 6 bases and V 7 bases, and 7 bases lay outside the gene matches. The length of the CDR3 is 13 residues. The CDR3 region has the DNA TGTGCCAGCATCCAACAGGGGTTGGATACGCAGTATTTT. It codes for CASIQQGLDTQYF.

The genes are TRBV7-6 and TRBJ1-5; D gene unclear. Germline CDR1 SGHVS, CDR2 FNYEAQ. Trimming took 5 bases from V and 0 from J, leaving 11 bases between them. The CDR3 runs 15 residues. CDR3: CASSNSLVSNQPQHF. CDR3 coding DNA: TGTGCCAGCAGCAATTCCCTAGTTAGCAATCAGCCCCAGCATTTT.

This clone was detected a few times. The genes are TRBV4-3 and TRBJ2-1; D may be TRBD2 (5 bases). Trimming removed 0 bases at V and 8 bases at J, with 17 bases between. Per germline, CDR1 LGHNA and CDR2 YSLEER. The CDR3 consists of 16 residues. CDR3 sequence: CASSQDLQRRGHEQFF. The CDR3 DNA sequence: TGCGCCAGCAGCCAAGATCTCCAGCGGAGAGGGCATGAGCAGTTCTTC.

This sequence joins TRBV12-5 and TRBJ1-5; 7 nucleotides line up with TRBD1. Germline CDR1 and CDR2: LGHNT and FRNRAP. J was trimmed by 3 bases and V by 8 bases; bases with no gene match: 4. This CDR3 comprises 13 residues. This CDR3 is CASRTGDNQPQHF. Here the CDR3 DNA reads TGTGCTAGTCGGACAGGTGACAATCAGCCCCAGCATTTT. Based on the CDR3 plus reference TRBV12-5 and TRBJ1-5, the full variable domain is DARVTQTPRHKVTEMGQEVTMRCQPILGHNTVFWYRQTMMQGLELLAYFRNRAPLDDSGMPKDRFSAEMPDATLATLKIQPSEPRDSAVYFCASRTGDNQPQHFGDGTRLSIL.

The J gene is TRBJ2-2, the V gene TRBV19; D gene uncertain. Germline V CDR1 and CDR2: LNHDA, SQIVND (reference sequence). V shed 3 bases and J shed 0 bases, with 11 bases lying between them. The CDR3 has 16 amino acids. The CDR3 region has the DNA TGTGCCAGTAGTATTTTAGGAGAGCCGAACACCGGGGAGCTGTTTTTT. Amino acid sequence: CASSILGEPNTGELFF.

The CDR3 coding sequence is TGTGCCAGCAGCGTAGGGCCGACAGGGAAGAGAGTGCGGGTTTACGAGCAGTACTTC. This sequence encodes CASSVGPTGKRVRVYEQYF. The V call is TRBV9, the J call TRBJ2-7; 7 bases map to TRBD1. Looked up from germline, CDR1 is SGDLS and CDR2 is YYNGEE. V lost 0 bases and J lost 4; bases outside the gene matches: 19. The length of the CDR3 is 19 residues.

The chain links TRBV21-1 to TRBJ1-1. TRBV21-1 is reported as a pseudogene. The length of the CDR3 is 19 residues. This CDR3 reads CASSKVVPRQPKENTEAFF. In nucleotides, the CDR3 is TGTGCCAGCAGCAAAGTGGTCCCGAGGCAACCAAAGGAGAACACTGAAGCTTTCTTT.

The chain combines TRBV9 with TRBJ2-1; 11 bases map to TRBD2. CDR3 size: 18 residues. The V and J ends lost 4 bases and 3 bases, in that order; junction bases with no gene match: 12. CDR1 is SGDLS, CDR2 YYNGEE, per germline. CDR3 loop: CASSLAGATSGVYNEQFF. For the CDR3, the DNA is TGTGCCAGCAGCCTCGCGGGGGCGACTAGCGGGGTCTACAATGAGCAGTTCTTC.

Regarding this clone: The junction departs from the called germline gene at one end, perhaps through a read error. The chain carries TRBV2 and TRBJ1-6; tentative D call: TRBD1 (6 bases). The CDR3 totals 15 residues. Germline CDR1 reads SNHLY; CDR2 reads FYNNEI. The chain's CDR3 is CASSEGSGVNSPLNF. The CDR3 nucleotides read TGTGCCAGCAGTGAAGGTTCAGGGGTCAATTCACCCCTCAACTTT. The entire variable domain, with the rest obtained from reference TRBV2 and TRBJ1-6, is as follows: EPEVTQTPSHQVTQMGQEVILRCVPISNHLYFYWYRQILGQKVEFLVSFYNNEISEKSEIFDDQFSVERPDGSNFTLKIRSTKLEDSAMYFCASSEGSGVNSPLNFGNGTRLTVT.

The chain uses TRBV2 and TRBJ2-1, with D tentatively TRBD2 (7 bases). Trimming cost V 1 base and J 6 bases, with 13 bases left between them. The CDR3 contains 15 residues. Per the germline V gene, CDR1 is SNHLY and CDR2 is FYNNEI. CDR3 residues: CASSEGGGVLNEQFF. The CDR3 DNA follows: TGTGCCAGCAGTGAAGGGGGGGGCGTACTCAATGAGCAGTTCTTC.